This entry describes one T cell receptor beta chain. The antigen remains undetermined. These data are taken from a study of early T cells in non-severe SARS-CoV-2 infection. The overall study: Sequenced bulk RNA came from whole blood that was unsorted, and chains were unpaired.

Individual cDNA molecules received unique molecular identifiers. TCRdb used MiXCR to reprocess the 5' RACE reads, holding one entry per CDR3 protein. The repertoire consists of around 80,000 distinct CDR3 sequences, with approximately 10% occurring once and the leading ten covering around 12%. CDR3 length: 14 residues. Trimming left V 4 bases short and J 1 base short, with 10 bases between. Germline CDR1 and CDR2: MNHEY and SVGAGI. General study results and limits: Database matching using VDJdb favored anti-spike CD8 responses, with private and CD4 specificities left missing.

This TCR was sampled from an adult who was a healthcare worker with PCR-confirmed SARS-CoV-2 infection or an uninfected control (not recorded which). The chain has TRBV6-5 and TRBJ1-1, with D unresolved. The sequences come from whole blood, collected at baseline. Written as DNA, the CDR3 is TGTGCCAGCAGTTCGGGCACGGCGAACACTGAAGCTTTCTTT. Encoded protein: CASSSGTANTEAFF.